This T cell receptor (beta chain) was retrieved from a study of beta chain features in type 1 diabetes. For the study at large: The study found patients and healthy donors alike in age, gender and cell yields.

A remark on this clone: Its antigen remains unidentified.

V shed 8 bases and J 1 base; nucleotides not matched to a gene: 5. CDR1 and CDR2 from the germline V gene are SNHLY and FYNNEI. CDR3 length: 14 residues. General observations from the study: Shortening of TCRB CDR3s, moderate but significant, appeared in all four CD4+ subsets of Type 1 diabetes patients. More deletions and fewer insertions at VDJ junctions were found in patients with type 1 diabetes.

Each sorted fraction was over 95% pure. Expressed TCRB transcripts were sequenced, since all the RNA that had been isolated was reverse transcribed. The protocol was immunoSEQ multiplex PCR, while the TCRdb copy is restricted to in-frame clones and leaves out a portion. The sample holds about 260,000 clones, about a fifth seen once. The rearrangement links TRBV2 to TRBJ2-5, with 9 bases matching TRBD1. The sequenced sample was naive CD4+ T cells from blood. The TCR was taken from a woman between 40 and 55 years old with type 1 diabetes. The CDR3 DNA is TGTGCCAGCTGCCGGGACAGGGTCCAAGAGACCCAGTACTTC. Translated: CASCRDRVQETQYF.